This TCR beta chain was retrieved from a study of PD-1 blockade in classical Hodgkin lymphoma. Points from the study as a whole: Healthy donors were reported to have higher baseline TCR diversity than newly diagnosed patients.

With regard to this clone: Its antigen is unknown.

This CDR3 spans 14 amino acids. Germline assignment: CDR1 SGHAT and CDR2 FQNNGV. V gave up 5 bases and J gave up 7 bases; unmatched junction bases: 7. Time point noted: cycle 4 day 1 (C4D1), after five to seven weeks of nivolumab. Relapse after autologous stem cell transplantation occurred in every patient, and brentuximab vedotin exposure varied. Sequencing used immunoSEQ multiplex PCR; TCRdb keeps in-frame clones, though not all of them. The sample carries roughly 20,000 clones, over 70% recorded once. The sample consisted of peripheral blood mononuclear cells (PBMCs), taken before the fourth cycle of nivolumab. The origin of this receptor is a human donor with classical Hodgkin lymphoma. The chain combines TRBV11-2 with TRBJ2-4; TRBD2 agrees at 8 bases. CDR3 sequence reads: CASSPPAGVNIQYF. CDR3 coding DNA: TGTGCCAGCAGCCCACCAGCGGGAGTGAACATTCAGTACTTC. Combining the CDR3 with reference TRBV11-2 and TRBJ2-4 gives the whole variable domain EAGVAQSPRYKIIEKRQSVAFWCNPISGHATLYWYQQILGQGPKLLIQFQNNGVVDDSQLPKDRFSAERLKGVDSTLKIQPAKLEDSAVYLCASSPPAGVNIQYFGAGTRLSVL.